This T cell receptor beta chain came from a study of control samples from healthy donors and cancer patients. Data came from immunoSEQ multiplex PCR; TCRdb stores just in-frame clones and leaves some out. The sample comprises around 99,000 clones, around nine tenths of which are singletons, and roughly 15% rests with the top ten. V lost 6 bases, J lost 4 bases, and 12 bases stayed unmatched. Germline loops: CDR1 LNHDA, CDR2 SQIVND (reference sequence). There are 17 residues in the CDR3. The chain combines TRBV19 with TRBJ1-2, with 12 bases aligning to TRBD1. Material for sequencing was blood. This clonotype was sampled from a woman aged 45-59 years in good health. CDR3 sequence (DNA): TGTGCCAGTAGCCAAACCGGGACAGGGGGCGCAGGCTATGGCTACACCTTC. Amino acids: CASSQTGTGGAGYGYTF. Together with reference TRBV19 and TRBJ1-2, the CDR3 gives the full variable domain: DGGITQSPKYLFRKEGQNVTLSCEQNLNHDAMYWYRQDPGQGLRLIYYSQIVNDFQKGDIAEGYSVSREKKESFPLTVTSAQKNPTAFYLCASSQTGTGGAGYGYTFGSGTRLTVV.